This T cell receptor beta chain was profiled in a study of cytomegalovirus exposure and HLA in healthy donors. This CDR3 has 15 amino acids. Trimming at V came to 6 bases and at J to 1 base, leaving 4 bases not matched to a gene. The germline V gene has CDR1 MNHEY and CDR2 SVGAGI. The data were produced by immunoSEQ multiplex PCR, yet TCRdb's version contains in-frame clones alone and is incomplete. The sample gives 60,000 to 70,000 clones, about 92% of which show up once; approximately 5% is in the top ten. Specimen: PBMCs. This sequence was found in a man aged 18 to 29 in good health and CMV-seropositive. The chain is built from TRBV6-5 and TRBJ1-5; 9 positions agree with TRBD1. DNA of the CDR3: TGTGCCAGCAGGGGACAGGGCACGAGCAATCAGCCCCAGCATTTT. Its protein product is CASRGQGTSNQPQHF.